The source of this T cell receptor beta chain is a study of blood T cell repertoires in COVID-19. Per the authors' pipeline: Scientists estimated how many nucleated cells there were by amplifying reference gene primers. Here immunoSEQ multiplex PCR was the method, and the copy in TCRdb shows in-frame clones only, minus some. The V and J calls and the clone size are those of that table, but D and trimming were determined from the DNA. The sample records about 230,000 clones, around 84% being singletons. The CDR3 has 16 residues. Germline CDR1 LNHDA, CDR2 SQIVND (reference sequence). V was clipped by 6 bases and J by 3 bases; unmatched bases: 11. This clone was observed a handful of times.

The TCR was taken from a man aged 35-49 years who had recovered from COVID-19. This chain joins TRBV19 and TRBJ1-5, with TRBD1 matching over 7 bases. The sequencing input was peripheral blood. The CDR3 loop is CASRPLDRSNNQPQHF. The CDR3 DNA reads TGTGCCAGTAGGCCGCTGGACAGGTCTAACAATCAGCCCCAGCATTTT.